This is a list of T cell receptor beta chains from one sample in a study of T cell responses to AZD1222 COVID-19 vaccine. Repertoires were generated with immunoSEQ multiplex PCR, while TCRdb's copy carries only in-frame clones and drops some. The table lists fewer than 150,000 clones, about 93% of them singletons. The input for sequencing was peripheral blood, taken on day 0 of AZD1222 vaccination. These receptors all come from an adult in good health. Each CDR3 is given with its conserved first and last residue. Fields, in order: V gene, clone size, D gene, J gene, CDR3 protein, CDR3 DNA. The D gene is left open where the match is weak. Clone size is given for some rows only: seen once, a few or many times, or a class if the clone is expanded.

>TRBV2|-|-|TRBJ1-4
CASSEMGATNEKLFF
TGTGCCAGCAGTGAGATGGGGGCAACTAATGAAAAACTGTTTTTT
>TRBV3-1/TRBV3-2|-|-|TRBJ1-2
CASSQSGDKNYGYTF
TGTGCCAGCAGCCAATCAGGGGATAAGAACTATGGCTACACCTTC
>TRBV7-2|-|TRBD1|TRBJ1-1
CASSSRQGAREAFF
TGTGCCAGCAGCTCCCGACAGGGGGCGCGTGAAGCTTTCTTT
>TRBV5-1|-|TRBD1|TRBJ2-5
CASRSGTANQETQYF
TGCGCCAGCAGATCCGGGACAGCTAACCAAGAGACCCAGTACTTC
>TRBV7-9|-|TRBD1|TRBJ1-1
CASSFLTGVAFF
TGTGCCAGCAGCTTCTTGACAGGGGTAGCTTTCTTT
>TRBV11-2|-|TRBD2|TRBJ2-1
CASSQGLINEQFF
TGTGCCAGCAGCCAGGGACTAATTAATGAGCAGTTCTTC
>TRBV5-1|-|-|TRBJ1-1
CASSLGRLAVDTEAFF
TGCGCCAGCAGCTTAGGTAGACTTGCAGTCGACACTGAAGCTTTCTTT
>TRBV12-3/TRBV12-4|-|-|TRBJ2-3
CASSFQGTDTQYF
TGTGCCAGCAGTTTTCAGGGCACAGATACGCAGTATTTT
>TRBV6-5|once|-|TRBJ1-1
CASSYNLGTEAFF
TGTGCCAGCAGTTACAACTTGGGGACTGAAGCTTTCTTT
>TRBV6-5|few|-|TRBJ1-2
CASSYSIQASYGYTF
TGTGCCAGCAGTTACTCGATTCAGGCTTCCTATGGCTACACCTTC
>TRBV7-9|-|-|TRBJ1-4
CASSLDRDGGKLFF
TGTGCCAGCAGCTTAGACAGGGACGGGGGAAAACTGTTTTTT